Presented here are 19 T cell receptor beta chains from one specimen sequenced in a study of type 1 and type 2 diabetes patients. PCR was run on genomic DNA. A primer set of 30 forward and 13 reverse primers amplified the CDR3. In TCRdb, the multiplex PCR reads were re-called with MiXCR into one record per CDR3 protein. The sample contains about 290,000 distinct CDR3 sequences, roughly 48% of which appear only once. The sample comprised peripheral blood mononuclear cells (PBMCs). The receptors originated from a man between 18 and 29 years old with type 2 diabetes.

The gene calls are TRBV19 and TRBJ2-7; TRBD1 agrees at 9 bases. J was trimmed by 6 bases and V by 6 bases; bases with no gene match: 12. CDR3 length: 15 residues. Germline CDR1 LNHDA, CDR2 SQIVND (reference sequence). CDR3 nucleotides: TGTGCCAGTAGAACGACCGGGACAGGGTTCGGCGAGCAGTACTTC. As protein: CASRTTGTGFGEQYF.

This rearrangement joins TRBV18 to TRBJ1-1; TRBD1 agrees at 9 bases. The CDR3 consists of 17 residues. Germline values: CDR1 KGHSH, CDR2 LQKENI. Losses at the gene ends were 1 base for V and 4 bases for J; bases not matched to a gene: 10. The CDR3 here is CASSPLSGGTGLTEAFF. CDR3 DNA: TGTGCCAGCTCACCACTATCGGGCGGGACAGGGCTCACTGAAGCTTTCTTT.

The CDR3 here is CASSEPYRGYGYTF. In nucleotides, the CDR3 is TGTGCCAGCAGCGAACCTTATAGGGGGTATGGCTACACCTTC. This chain uses TRBV6-2 or TRBV6-3 with TRBJ1-2; D may be TRBD1 (6 bases). The CDR3 has 14 residues. Trimming stripped 6 bases from V and 5 bases from J, with 16 bases between. Looked up from germline, CDR1 is MNHEY and CDR2 is SVGEGT.

The chain's CDR3 is CASKGWGAGYEQYF. The CDR3 DNA reads TGTGCCAGCAAAGGTTGGGGGGCGGGCTACGAGCAGTACTTC. This chain connects TRBV25-1 to TRBJ2-7, with D possibly called TRBD1 or TRBD2 (6 bases each). The CDR3 is made up of 14 amino acids. Germline CDR1 is MGHDK and CDR2 is SYGVNS. Trimming removed 7 bases from V and 3 bases from J, with 16 bases in between.

Of note for this clonotype: A read error may explain this, as a much larger clone is one base away. The rearrangement links TRBV15 to TRBJ1-4, with 9 bases lining up with TRBD1. Looked up from germline, CDR1 is LNHNV and CDR2 is YYDKDF (reference sequence). The CDR3 is made up of 16 amino acids. CDR3 sequence (DNA): TGTGCCACCAGCAGACCCGACAGGGGGAGAAGGGAAAAACTGCTTTTT. Encoded protein: CATSRPDRGRREKLLF.

This clonotype has more than one count but fewer than ten. The chain has TRBV30 and TRBJ2-1; 8 bases fit TRBD2. The CDR3 loop spans 14 amino acids. The V gene's germline CDR1 is GTSNPN and CDR2 SVGIG (reference sequence). The V segment lost 3 bases and the J segment 3 bases; nucleotides outside the gene matches: 4. The CDR3 DNA reads as TGTGCCTGGAGCACTAGCGGAATCTACAATGAGCAGTTCTTC. Protein product: CAWSTSGIYNEQFF.

Regarding this clonotype: The junction departs from germline at one end; a sequencing error may be responsible. This rearrangement joins TRBV6-5 to TRBJ2-7, with TRBD1 as a possible D gene (5 bases). The CDR3 extends over 12 amino acids. CDR1 MNHEY and CDR2 SVGAGI come from the germline V gene. In DNA, the CDR3 is TGTGCCATCAGTGACCCCAGGGTCGAGCAGTACTTC. As protein: CAISDPRVEQYF.

This clonotype was observed at least ten times. V usage is TRBV25-1 and J usage is TRBJ1-6, with a tentative D call TRBD1 (5 bases). The CDR3 is 13 residues long. V was cut by 5 bases and J by 8 bases, with 10 bases left in between. CDR1 and CDR2 from the germline V gene are MGHDK and SYGVNS. The CDR3 loop is CASSRGSHSPLHF. The CDR3 nucleotides are TGTGCCAGCAGTAGGGGAAGTCATTCACCCCTCCACTTT. The full variable domain, its missing parts supplied by reference TRBV25-1 and TRBJ1-6, is EADIYQTPRYLVIGTGKKITLECSQTMGHDKMYWYQQDPGMELHLIHYSYGVNSTEKGDLSSESTVSRIRTEHFPLTLESARPSHTSQYLCASSRGSHSPLHFGNGTRLTVT.

V and J are TRBV19 and TRBJ2-1, with unresolved D. CDR3 length: 15 residues. Germline assignment: CDR1 LNHDA and CDR2 SQIVND (reference sequence). Trimming left V 3 bases short and J 0 bases short, with 9 bases between. In DNA form, the CDR3 reads TGTGCCAGTAGTATCTATGCCTCCTCCTACAATGAGCAGTTCTTC. Protein: CASSIYASSYNEQFF.

This chain connects TRBV28 to TRBJ1-6, with D uncertain. The CDR3 runs 17 residues. The V and J ends lost 1 base and 4 bases respectively, with 14 bases between them. Germline CDR1 and CDR2: MDHEN and SYDVKM. The CDR3: CASSLLLISRYNSPLHF. The CDR3 region has the DNA TGTGCCAGCAGTTTATTGCTGATCTCACGGTATAATTCACCCCTCCACTTT.

The chain combines TRBV7-8 with TRBJ1-2; D is undetermined. CDR1 is SGHVS, CDR2 FQNEAQ, per germline. This CDR3 contains 14 residues. V was pared by 7 bases and J by 4 bases, with 16 bases between. CDR3 coding DNA: TGTGCCAGCACTAAGGATGTAGGGATCTATGGCTACACCTTC. Its translation: CASTKDVGIYGYTF.

This chain joins TRBV28 and TRBJ2-3, with TRBD2 identical over 9 bases. Germline V gives CDR1 MDHEN, CDR2 SYDVKM. V trimming: 3 bases; J trimming: 7 bases; junction bases outside the gene matches: 8. The CDR3 has 15 residues. In DNA form, the CDR3 reads TGTGCCAGCAGTTTTCGCCGAGCGGGGGGTAATACGCAGTATTTT. This codes for CASSFRRAGGNTQYF.

V usage is TRBV2 and J usage is TRBJ1-6; 7 bases match TRBD1. Trimming took 5 bases from V and 7 from J; bases not matched to a gene: 2. CDR1 is SNHLY, CDR2 FYNNEI, per germline. There are 13 residues in the CDR3. The CDR3: CASSSRGNSPLHF. CDR3 sequence (DNA): TGTGCCAGCAGTTCCAGGGGGAATTCACCCCTCCACTTT.

This chain connects TRBV6-6 to TRBJ2-7, with D unclear. Trimming took off 6 bases at V and 1 base at J, with 13 bases between the two ends. The CDR3 runs to 14 residues. Looked up from germline, CDR1 is MNHNY and CDR2 is SVGAGI (reference sequence). CDR3 residues: CASSPKGFSYEQYF. The DNA for the CDR3 is TGTGCCAGCAGCCCAAAAGGGTTTTCCTACGAGCAGTACTTC.

This clonotype was seen ten or more times. CDR3 sequence: CASRSGVNTEAFF. The CDR3 DNA reads TGTGCCAGCAGGTCCGGGGTGAACACTGAAGCTTTCTTT. The rearrangement links TRBV6-6 to TRBJ1-1; D not resolved. This CDR3 comprises 13 residues. V lost 6 bases, J lost 0 bases, and 8 bases lay in between. Germline V gives CDR1 MNHNY, CDR2 SVGAGI (reference sequence).

A note on this clonotype: This may be a read error, as it is one base from a much larger clone. The chain carries TRBV7-2 and TRBJ2-6; D unresolved. This CDR3 spans 15 amino acids. CDR1 SGHTA and CDR2 FQGNSA come from the germline V gene. The V end was cut by 4 bases, the J end by 2 bases, with 9 bases between. The CDR3 is CASSYSNPGANVLTF. CDR3 sequence (DNA): TGTGCCAGCAGCTACAGTAACCCTGGGGCCAACGTCCTGACTTTC.

This clonotype has a handful of counts. V is TRBV27 and J is TRBJ1-5; D remains unclear. With 2 bases removed from V and 1 base from J, the gap between germline ends came to 6 bases. The V gene's germline CDR1 is MNHEY and CDR2 SMNVEV (reference sequence). The CDR3 runs to 14 residues. CDR3 in amino acids: CASSLVGSNQPQHF. CDR3 nucleotides: TGTGCCAGCAGTTTAGTGGGAAGCAATCAGCCCCAGCATTTT.

This chain joins TRBV12-3 or TRBV12-4 and TRBJ2-5; D is ambiguous. Trimming left V 2 bases short and J 5 bases short, with 9 bases between. This CDR3 has 13 amino acids. CDR3: CASSLPRGETQYF. The CDR3 nucleotides read TGTGCCAGCAGTTTACCGCGCGGCGAGACCCAGTACTTC.

The J gene is TRBJ2-1, the V gene TRBV10-3; 10 bases are a match to TRBD1. V lost 10 bases and J lost 5; bases outside the gene matches: 8. Germline assignment: CDR1 ENHRY and CDR2 SYGVKD. CDR3 size: 14 residues. DNA of the CDR3: TGTGCCAGCAGGGACAGGGGACGGGACAATGAGCAGTTCTTC. Residues: CASRDRGRDNEQFF.